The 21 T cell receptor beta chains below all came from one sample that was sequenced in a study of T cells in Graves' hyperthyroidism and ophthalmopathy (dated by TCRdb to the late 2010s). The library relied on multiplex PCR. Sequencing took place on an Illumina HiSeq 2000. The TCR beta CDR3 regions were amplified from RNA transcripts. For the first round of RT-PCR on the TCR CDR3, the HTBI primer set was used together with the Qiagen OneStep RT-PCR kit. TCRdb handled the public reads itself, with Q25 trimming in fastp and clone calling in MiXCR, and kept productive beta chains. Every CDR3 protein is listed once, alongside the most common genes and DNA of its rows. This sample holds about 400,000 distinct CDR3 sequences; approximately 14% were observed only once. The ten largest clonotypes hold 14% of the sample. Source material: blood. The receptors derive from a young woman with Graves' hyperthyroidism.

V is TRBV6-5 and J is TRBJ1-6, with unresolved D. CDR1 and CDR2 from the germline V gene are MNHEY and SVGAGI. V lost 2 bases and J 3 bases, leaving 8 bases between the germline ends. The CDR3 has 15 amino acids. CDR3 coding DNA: TGTGCCAGCAGTTACGAGCGTCACTATAATTCACCCCTCCACTTT. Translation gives CASSYERHYNSPLHF.

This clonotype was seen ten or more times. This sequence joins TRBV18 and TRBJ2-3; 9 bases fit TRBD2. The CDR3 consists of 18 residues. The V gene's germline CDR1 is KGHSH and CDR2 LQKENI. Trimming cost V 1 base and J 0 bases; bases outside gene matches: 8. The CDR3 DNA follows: TGTGCCAGCTCACCACGGCAAGCGGGGGGAACTAGCACAGATACGCAGTATTTT. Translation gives CASSPRQAGGTSTDTQYF.

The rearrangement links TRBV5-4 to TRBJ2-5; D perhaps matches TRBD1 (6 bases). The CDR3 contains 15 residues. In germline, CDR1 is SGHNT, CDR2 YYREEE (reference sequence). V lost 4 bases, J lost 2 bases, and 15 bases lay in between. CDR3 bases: TGTGCCAGCAGCCGTGATCTTGGGACACAAGAGACCCAGTACTTC. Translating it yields CASSRDLGTQETQYF.

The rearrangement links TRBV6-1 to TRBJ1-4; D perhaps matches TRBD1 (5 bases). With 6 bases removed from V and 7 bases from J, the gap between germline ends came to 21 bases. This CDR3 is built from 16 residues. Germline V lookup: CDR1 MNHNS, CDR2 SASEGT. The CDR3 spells CASRSVTTSRGEKLFF. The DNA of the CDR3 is TGTGCCAGCAGGAGCGTCACTACTAGTAGGGGTGAAAAACTGTTTTTT.

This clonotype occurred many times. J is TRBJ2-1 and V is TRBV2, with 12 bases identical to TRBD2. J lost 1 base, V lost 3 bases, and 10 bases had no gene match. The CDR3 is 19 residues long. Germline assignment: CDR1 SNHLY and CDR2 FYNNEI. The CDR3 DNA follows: TGTGCCAGCAGTGATTACTCTAAACTAGCGGGGGGTTCCTACAATGAGCAGTTCTTC. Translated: CASSDYSKLAGGSYNEQFF.

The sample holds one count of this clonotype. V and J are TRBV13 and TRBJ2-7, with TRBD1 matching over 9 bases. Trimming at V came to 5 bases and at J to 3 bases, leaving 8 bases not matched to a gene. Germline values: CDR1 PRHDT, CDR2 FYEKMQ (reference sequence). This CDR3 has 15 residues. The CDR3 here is CASSHSGTGRYEQYF. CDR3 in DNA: TGTGCCAGCAGCCACTCCGGGACAGGGCGCTACGAGCAGTACTTC.

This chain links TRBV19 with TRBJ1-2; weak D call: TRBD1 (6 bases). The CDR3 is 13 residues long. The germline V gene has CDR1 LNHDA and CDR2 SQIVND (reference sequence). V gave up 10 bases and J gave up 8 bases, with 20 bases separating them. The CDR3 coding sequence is TGTGCCACCCCCGGAGAACAGGGATTCGGCTACACCTTC. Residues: CATPGEQGFGYTF.

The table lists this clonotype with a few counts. CDR3 protein: CASTRATYEQYF. In DNA, the CDR3 is TGTGCCAGCACCAGGGCAACCTACGAGCAGTACTTC. The chain links TRBV27 to TRBJ2-7; weak D call: TRBD1 (5 bases). From germline, CDR1 is MNHEY and CDR2 SMNVEV (reference sequence). This CDR3 region has 12 residues. V was shortened by 7 bases and J by 2 bases, with 9 bases between the two germline ends.

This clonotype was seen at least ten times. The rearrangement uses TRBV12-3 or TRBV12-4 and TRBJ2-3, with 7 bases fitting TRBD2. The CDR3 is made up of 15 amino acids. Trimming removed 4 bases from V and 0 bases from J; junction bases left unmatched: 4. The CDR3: CASSYRLASTDTQYF. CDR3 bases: TGTGCCAGCAGTTATCGACTAGCTAGCACAGATACGCAGTATTTT.

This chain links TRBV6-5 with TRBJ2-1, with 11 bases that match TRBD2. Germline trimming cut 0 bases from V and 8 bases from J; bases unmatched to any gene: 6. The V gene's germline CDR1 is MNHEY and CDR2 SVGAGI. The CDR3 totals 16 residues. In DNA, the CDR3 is TGTGCCAGCAGTTACTCTATAGCGGGAGGGCCGTATGAGCAGTTCTTC. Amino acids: CASSYSIAGGPYEQFF.

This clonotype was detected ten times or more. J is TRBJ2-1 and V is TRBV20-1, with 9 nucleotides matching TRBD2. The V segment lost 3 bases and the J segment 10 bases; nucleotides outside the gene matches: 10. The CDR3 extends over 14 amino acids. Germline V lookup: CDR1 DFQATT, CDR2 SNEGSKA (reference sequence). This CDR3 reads CSARGLAGSGEQFF. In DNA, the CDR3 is TGCAGTGCTAGGGGACTAGCCGGCTCCGGAGAGCAGTTCTTC.

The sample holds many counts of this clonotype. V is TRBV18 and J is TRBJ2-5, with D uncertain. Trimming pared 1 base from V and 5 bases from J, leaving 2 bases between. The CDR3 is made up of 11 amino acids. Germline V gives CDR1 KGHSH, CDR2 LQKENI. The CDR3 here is CASSPRETQYF. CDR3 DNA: TGTGCCAGCTCACCACGGGAGACCCAGTACTTC.

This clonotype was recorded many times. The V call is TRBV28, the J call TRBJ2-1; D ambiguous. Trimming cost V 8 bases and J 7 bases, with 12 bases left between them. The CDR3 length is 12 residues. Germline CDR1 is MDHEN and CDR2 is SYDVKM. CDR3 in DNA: TGTGCCAGCCGAGAGGTGAGAAATGAGCAGTTCTTC. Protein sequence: CASREVRNEQFF.

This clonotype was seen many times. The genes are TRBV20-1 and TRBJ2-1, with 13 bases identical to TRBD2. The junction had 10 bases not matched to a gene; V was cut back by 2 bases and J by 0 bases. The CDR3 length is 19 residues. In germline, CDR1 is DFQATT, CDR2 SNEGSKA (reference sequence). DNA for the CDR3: TGCAGTGCTAGATCCTGGACTAGCGGGGGACAACGCTCCTACAATGAGCAGTTCTTC. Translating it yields CSARSWTSGGQRSYNEQFF.

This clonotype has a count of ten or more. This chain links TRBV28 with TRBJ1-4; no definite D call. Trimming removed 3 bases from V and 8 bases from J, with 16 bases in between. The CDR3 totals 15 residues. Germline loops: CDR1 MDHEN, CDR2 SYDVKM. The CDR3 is CASSFSSSVREKLFF. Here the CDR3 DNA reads TGTGCCAGCAGTTTTAGTTCGTCGGTGAGGGAAAAACTGTTTTTT.

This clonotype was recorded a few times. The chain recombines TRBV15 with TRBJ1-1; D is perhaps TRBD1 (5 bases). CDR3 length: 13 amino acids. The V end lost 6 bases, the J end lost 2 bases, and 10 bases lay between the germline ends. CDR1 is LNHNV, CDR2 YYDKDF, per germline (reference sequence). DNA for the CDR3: TGTGCCACCAGTCAAGGGACTAACACTGAAGCTTTCTTT. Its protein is CATSQGTNTEAFF.

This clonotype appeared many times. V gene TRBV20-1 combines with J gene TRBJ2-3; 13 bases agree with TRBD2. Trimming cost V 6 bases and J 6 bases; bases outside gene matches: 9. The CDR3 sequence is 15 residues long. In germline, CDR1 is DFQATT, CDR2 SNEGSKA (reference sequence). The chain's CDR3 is CSAARTSGSPDTQYF. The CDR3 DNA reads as TGCAGTGCCGCAAGGACTAGCGGGAGTCCGGATACGCAGTATTTT.

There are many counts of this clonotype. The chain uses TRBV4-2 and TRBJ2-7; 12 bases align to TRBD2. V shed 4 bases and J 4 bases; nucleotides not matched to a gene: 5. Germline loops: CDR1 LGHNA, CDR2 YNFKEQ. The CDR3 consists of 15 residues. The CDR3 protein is CASSRRTSGIYEQYF. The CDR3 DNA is TGTGCCAGCAGCCGTCGGACTAGCGGGATTTACGAGCAGTACTTC.

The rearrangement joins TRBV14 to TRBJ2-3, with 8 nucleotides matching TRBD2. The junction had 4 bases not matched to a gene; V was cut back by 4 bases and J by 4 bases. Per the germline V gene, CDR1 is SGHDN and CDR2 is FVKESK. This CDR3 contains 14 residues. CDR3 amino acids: CASSLTSGADTQYF. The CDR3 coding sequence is TGTGCCAGCAGCCTTACTAGCGGTGCAGATACGCAGTATTTT. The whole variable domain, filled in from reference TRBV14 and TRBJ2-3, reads EAGVTQFPSHSVIEKGQTVTLRCDPISGHDNLYWYRRVMGKEIKFLLHFVKESKQDESGMPNNRFLAERTGGTYSTLKVQPAELEDSGVYFCASSLTSGADTQYFGPGTRLTVL.

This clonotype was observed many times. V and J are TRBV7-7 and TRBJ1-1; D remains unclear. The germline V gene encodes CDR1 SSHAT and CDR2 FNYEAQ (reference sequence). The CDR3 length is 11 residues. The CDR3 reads CANLLNTEAFF. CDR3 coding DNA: TGTGCTAACTTATTGAACACTGAAGCTTTCTTT.

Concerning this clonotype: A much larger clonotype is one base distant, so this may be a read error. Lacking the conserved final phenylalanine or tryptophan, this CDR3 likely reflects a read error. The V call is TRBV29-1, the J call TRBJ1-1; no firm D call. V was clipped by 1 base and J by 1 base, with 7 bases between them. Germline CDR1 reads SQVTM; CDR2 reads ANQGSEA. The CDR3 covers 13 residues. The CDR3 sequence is CSVEVKENTEAFL. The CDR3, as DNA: TGCAGCGTTGAAGTAAAAGAGAACACTGAAGCTTTCCTT.